Each of the 23 T cell receptor beta chains below was sequenced from the same sample in a study of T cells in Graves' hyperthyroidism and ophthalmopathy. The CDR3 regions of TCR beta were amplified from RNA transcripts. The HTBI primer set was used in a first-round RT-PCR of the TCR CDR3. TCRdb processed the multiplex PCR reads anew with MiXCR; each CDR3 protein has one entry. The sample has approximately 530,000 distinct CDR3 sequences, 16% seen once; the top ten hold roughly 18%. The sequenced material came from blood. These TCRs come from a woman aged 18-35 years with Graves' hyperthyroidism.

The chain couples TRBV10-2 to TRBJ2-6, with D possibly called TRBD1 or TRBD2 (5 bases each). The CDR3 consists of 17 residues. Trimming shortened V by 5 bases and J by 1 base, and 15 bases separated the two germline ends. From germline, CDR1 is WSHSY and CDR2 SAAADI. The chain's CDR3 is CASSPGRTTSGANVLTF. The CDR3 bases are TGCGCCAGCAGTCCGGGGCGAACTACTTCTGGGGCCAACGTCCTGACTTTC.

This clonotype was recorded at least ten times. The rearrangement uses TRBV7-4 and TRBJ2-5; D may be TRBD1 (5 bases). V was pared by 1 base and J by 0 bases, with 15 bases between. Per the germline V gene, CDR1 is SGHVT and CDR2 is SQSDAQ. The CDR3 runs to 17 residues. The DNA of the CDR3 is TGTGCCAGCAGCTTAGGAACGGAAAAACAGGACCAAGAGACCCAGTACTTC. Encoded protein: CASSLGTEKQDQETQYF.

In its sample, this clonotype was seen many times. The J gene is TRBJ1-1, the V gene TRBV7-2, with 7 positions matching TRBD1. V was clipped by 2 bases and J by 0 bases; unmatched bases: 6. The CDR3 is made up of 16 amino acids. Germline CDR1 SGHTA, CDR2 FQGNSA. As DNA, the CDR3 is TGTGCCAGCAGCTTATTCCCAGGGGGGATGAACACTGAAGCTTTCTTT. The encoded protein is CASSLFPGGMNTEAFF.

The rearrangement joins TRBV30 to TRBJ2-3, with TRBD2 matching 9 bases. CDR1 is GTSNPN and CDR2 is SVGIG in the germline V gene (reference sequence). CDR3 size: 11 residues. Losses at the gene ends were 5 bases for V and 8 bases for J; bases not matched to a gene: 2. In DNA, the CDR3 is TGTGCCTGGGCTAGCGGGATTACGCAGTATTTT. It is translated as CAWASGITQYF.

The chain couples TRBV3-1 to TRBJ2-3; TRBD2 agrees at 7 bases. Germline CDR1 and CDR2: LGHDT and YNNKEL (reference sequence). This CDR3 region has 16 residues. The J segment lost 5 bases and the V segment lost 3 bases, leaving 11 bases of the junction unmatched. DNA of the CDR3: TGTGCCAGCAGCCACGGCCCGGGGGGAAAGGTAGATACGCAGTATTTT. This codes for CASSHGPGGKVDTQYF.

This clonotype was observed a few times. The genes are TRBV6-1 and TRBJ2-2, with 13 bases fitting TRBD2. The CDR3 runs to 16 residues. The junction had 4 bases not matched to a gene; V was cut back by 4 bases and J by 5 bases. Germline V gives CDR1 MNHNS, CDR2 SASEGT. CDR3 region: CASSVRTSGGTGELFF. The DNA of the CDR3 is TGTGCCAGCAGTGTTCGGACTAGCGGGGGTACCGGGGAGCTGTTTTTT.

The chain links TRBV6-2 or TRBV6-3 to TRBJ1-3; D remains ambiguous. CDR1 MNHEY and CDR2 SVGEGT come from the germline V gene. Trimming left V 8 bases short and J 2 bases short, with 7 bases between. This CDR3 contains 12 residues. CDR3 sequence: CASRFAGNTIYF. The DNA of the CDR3 is TGTGCCAGCCGTTTCGCTGGAAACACCATATATTTT.

This clonotype was counted at least ten times. The J gene is TRBJ2-1, the V gene TRBV20-1, with 8 positions matching TRBD2. Germline V gives CDR1 DFQATT, CDR2 SNEGSKA (reference sequence). The trim removed 3 bases at V and 9 bases at J, leaving 13 bases unmatched. The length of the CDR3 is 15 residues. CDR3 bases: TGCAGTGCTAGGGAAGCGGGAGCTTGGTCGGCTGAGCAGTTCTTC. Residues: CSAREAGAWSAEQFF.

Ten or more counts support this clonotype. The chain joins TRBV3-1 to TRBJ2-7; 8 bases fit TRBD2. Germline assignment: CDR1 LGHDT and CDR2 YNNKEL (reference sequence). V lost 1 base to trimming and J lost 7 bases; unmatched junction nucleotides: 6. This CDR3 has 14 amino acids. The CDR3 loop reads CASSQVEREYEQYF. The CDR3 coding sequence is TGTGCCAGCAGCCAAGTCGAGCGGGAGTATGAGCAGTACTTC.

This clonotype appeared a few times. The V gene is TRBV7-8, the J gene TRBJ2-1, with D uncertain. The germline V gene encodes CDR1 SGHVS and CDR2 FQNEAQ. V lost 5 bases and J 1 base, leaving 9 bases between the germline ends. The CDR3 spans 14 residues. The CDR3 DNA follows: TGTGCCAGCAGCCTTCAGCTTTCCTACAATGAGCAGTTCTTC. It yields the protein CASSLQLSYNEQFF.

This clonotype showed up just a few times. The rearrangement joins TRBV5-1 to TRBJ2-5, with D perhaps TRBD1 or TRBD2 (5 bases each). Germline CDR1 and CDR2: SGHRS and YFSETQ. CDR3 length: 12 amino acids. V lost 7 bases and J lost 1, with 8 bases in between. In DNA form, the CDR3 reads TGCGCCAGCCGGGACGGCCAAGAGACCCAGTACTTC. As protein: CASRDGQETQYF.

The V call is TRBV2, the J call TRBJ2-1; tentative D call: TRBD2 (6 bases). Germline V gives CDR1 SNHLY, CDR2 FYNNEI. This CDR3 comprises 15 residues. V gave up 6 bases and J gave up 0 bases, with 12 bases separating them. CDR3 sequence: CASRPLASSYNEQFF. In nucleotides, the CDR3 is TGTGCCAGCAGGCCCCTAGCGAGCTCCTACAATGAGCAGTTCTTC.

The chain combines TRBV10-3 with TRBJ1-2; D ambiguous. Germline CDR1 is ENHRY and CDR2 is SYGVKD. This CDR3 region has 13 residues. V dropped 11 bases and J dropped 0 bases, with 13 bases sitting between them. CDR3 DNA sequence: TGTGCCGCAGAGGGTCCCTCTAACTATGGCTACACCTTC. Translation gives CAAEGPSNYGYTF.

For this clonotype: At one boundary the junction diverges from the germline segment, which might be a read error. V and J are TRBV13 and TRBJ2-7; 7 positions agree with TRBD2. The CDR3 loop spans 11 amino acids. The germline CDR1 and CDR2 sequences are PRHDT and FYEKMQ (reference sequence). The CDR3 loop reads CANSWTSEQYF. The CDR3 DNA reads TGTGCCAACAGCTGGACTAGCGAGCAGTACTTC. Looking up the rest from reference TRBV13 and TRBJ2-7 gives the full variable domain: AAGVIQSPRHLIKEKRETATLKCYPIPRHDTVYWYQQGPGQDPQFLISFYEKMQSDKGSIPDRFSAQQFSDYHSELNMSSLELGDSALYFCANSWTSEQYFGPGTRLTVT.

A few counts support this clonotype. The V and J genes are TRBV27 and TRBJ1-2; 7 bases map to TRBD1. Germline V gene sequence: CDR1 MNHEY, CDR2 SMNVEV (reference sequence). The CDR3 has 14 amino acids. J gave up 8 bases and V 0 bases, and 6 bases lay outside the gene matches. Written as DNA, the CDR3 is TGTGCCAGCAGTTTATCCCGGGACAGACTCGGCTACACCTTC. This encodes CASSLSRDRLGYTF.

This clonotype was found many times. The chain couples TRBV7-8 to TRBJ2-5, with D perhaps given as TRBD1 or TRBD2 (5 bases each). V lost 5 bases, J lost 9 bases, and 19 bases lay in between. The CDR3 is 14 residues long. Germline-derived CDR1 and CDR2 are SGHVS and FQNEAQ. CDR3 nucleotide sequence: TGTGCCAGCAGCCTTAGTGGGATCGAGGGGCCCCAGTACTTC. Its protein product is CASSLSGIEGPQYF.

This clonotype was seen a handful of times. The chain has TRBV14 and TRBJ2-5, with D unresolved. The CDR3 contains 13 residues. Germline-derived CDR1 and CDR2 are SGHDN and FVKESK. With 2 bases removed from V and 7 bases from J, the gap between germline ends came to 11 bases. Here the CDR3 DNA reads TGTGCCAGCAGCCAACAAGGGTATTGGACCCAGTACTTC. Amino acid sequence: CASSQQGYWTQYF.

This clonotype was seen only a few times. This chain's CDR3 is CASGAGKETQYF. CDR3 nucleotides: TGCGCCTCGGGGGCAGGGAAAGAGACCCAGTACTTC. The chain combines TRBV5-1 with TRBJ2-5; D may be TRBD1 or TRBD2 (6 bases each). V lost 10 bases, J lost 3 bases, and 13 bases lay in between. Per germline, CDR1 SGHRS and CDR2 YFSETQ. This CDR3 comprises 12 residues.

This clonotype was observed many times. The chain couples TRBV20-1 to TRBJ1-5; D perhaps matches TRBD1 (5 bases). This CDR3 is 12 amino acids long. Between the trimmed V and J ends, which lost 3 bases and 6 bases, there was a span of 9 bases. CDR1 and CDR2 (germline): DFQATT, SNEGSKA (reference sequence). Here the CDR3 DNA reads TGCAGTGCTAGGCAGGGATCTCAGCCCCAGCATTTT. Translated: CSARQGSQPQHF.

The V gene is TRBV5-1, the J gene TRBJ1-1, with 10 bases lining up with TRBD1. The trim removed 4 bases at V and 1 base at J, leaving 7 bases unmatched. Germline V gene data show CDR1 as SGHRS and CDR2 as YFSETQ. The length of the CDR3 is 16 residues. The CDR3 loop reads CASSRTGGLENTEAFF. Here the CDR3 DNA reads TGCGCCAGCAGCAGGACAGGGGGATTAGAGAACACTGAAGCTTTCTTT.

V and J are TRBV28 and TRBJ1-5, with D unclear. The V end lost 5 bases, the J end lost 0 bases, and 8 bases lay between the germline ends. The CDR3 totals 14 residues. Germline CDR1 reads MDHEN; CDR2 reads SYDVKM. This chain's CDR3 is CASSEDNSNQPQHF. The CDR3, as DNA: TGTGCCAGCAGTGAAGATAATAGCAATCAGCCCCAGCATTTT.

This clonotype came up many times. The V and J genes are TRBV28 and TRBJ2-1, with 9 bases fitting TRBD1. Germline CDR1 MDHEN, CDR2 SYDVKM. Trimming at V came to 2 bases and at J to 8 bases, leaving 1 base not matched to a gene. The CDR3 has 13 amino acids. CDR3 sequence: CASSLGTGYEQFF. DNA for the CDR3: TGTGCCAGCAGTTTAGGGACAGGGTATGAGCAGTTCTTC. The complete variable domain, with remaining parts taken from reference TRBV28 and TRBJ2-1, reads DVKVTQSSRYLVKRTGEKVFLECVQDMDHENMFWYRQDPGLGLRLIYFSYDVKMKEKGDIPEGYSVSREKKERFSLILESASTNQTSMYLCASSLGTGYEQFFGPGTRLTVL.

This clonotype occurred many times. This sequence joins TRBV11-2 and TRBJ2-7, with D possibly being TRBD1 (6 bases). V dropped 4 bases and J dropped 2 bases, with 15 bases sitting between them. CDR1 is SGHAT, CDR2 FQNNGV, per germline. This CDR3 region has 15 residues. The chain's CDR3 is CASSSYGDKPYEQYF. The CDR3 coding sequence is TGTGCCAGCAGCTCCTATGGGGACAAGCCCTACGAGCAGTACTTC. Full variable domain (remainder filled in from reference TRBV11-2 and TRBJ2-7): EAGVAQSPRYKIIEKRQSVAFWCNPISGHATLYWYQQILGQGPKLLIQFQNNGVVDDSQLPKDRFSAERLKGVDSTLKIQPAKLEDSAVYLCASSSYGDKPYEQYFGPGTRLTVT.